The 20 T cell receptor beta chains reported below all come from one sample, sequenced in a study of shared T cell receptors in the human thymus. The repertoire was sequenced with immunoSEQ multiplex PCR; TCRdb's copy has only in-frame clones and lacks some. The table has about 380,000 clones, 95% seen once. Input material: thymocytes. The receptors stem from a human donor.

V usage is TRBV6-5 and J usage is TRBJ2-7; TRBD1 is a possible D gene (6 bases). Trimming left V 6 bases short and J 0 bases short, with 15 bases between. Germline lookup yields CDR1 MNHEY and CDR2 SVGAGI. CDR3 length: 15 amino acids. CDR3 DNA sequence: TGTGCCAGCAGCAGCCGGGACACTACCTCCTACGAGCAGTACTTC. Its translation is CASSSRDTTSYEQYF.

The rearrangement joins TRBV28 to TRBJ2-5, with 9 bases identical to TRBD1. J lost 5 bases, V lost 5 bases, and 12 bases had no gene match. CDR1 and CDR2 (germline): MDHEN, SYDVKM. The CDR3 totals 16 residues. This CDR3 reads CASSIQQGAPEETQYF. DNA for the CDR3: TGTGCCAGCAGTATCCAACAGGGGGCGCCTGAGGAGACCCAGTACTTC.

The J gene is TRBJ2-1, the V gene TRBV19; D perhaps matches TRBD2 (6 bases). CDR1 is LNHDA, CDR2 SQIVND, per germline (reference sequence). The CDR3 runs to 15 residues. Between the trimmed V and J ends, which lost 6 bases and 6 bases, there was a span of 18 bases. The CDR3 spells CASRIMDPGGNEQFF. The CDR3 DNA is TGTGCCAGTAGGATAATGGACCCCGGGGGCAATGAGCAGTTCTTC.

CDR3: CASSSAHWTGLCYKYF. In DNA, the CDR3 is TGTGCCAGCAGCTCGGCCCATTGGACAGGATTATGTTATAAGTACTTC. The chain has TRBV5-6 and TRBJ2-7, with TRBD1 matching 7 bases. The V segment lost 3 bases and the J segment 11 bases; nucleotides outside the gene matches: 20. Germline V gene data show CDR1 as SGHDT and CDR2 as YYEEEE. CDR3 length: 16 amino acids. Full variable domain (missing parts from reference TRBV5-6 and TRBJ2-7): DAGVTQSPTHLIKTRGQQVTLRCSPKSGHDTVSWYQQALGQGPQFIFQYYEEEERQRGNFPDRFSGHQFPNYSSELNVNALLLGDSALYLCASSSAHWTGLCYKYFGPGTRLTVT.

V is TRBV11-2 and J is TRBJ1-1; no clear D. Germline CDR1 SGHAT, CDR2 FQNNGV. There are 13 residues in the CDR3. Deletions cut 5 bases from V and 7 bases from J, with 14 bases between. CDR3 protein: CASSRSAPLEAFF. The CDR3 bases are TGTGCCAGCAGCCGAAGCGCTCCACTTGAAGCTTTCTTT.

This chain links TRBV5-1 with TRBJ2-1, with D tentatively TRBD1 or TRBD2 (5 bases each). V was cut by 7 bases and J by 5 bases, with 16 bases left in between. CDR1 and CDR2 from the germline V gene are SGHRS and YFSETQ. CDR3 length: 14 residues. CDR3 in DNA: TGCGCCAGCCTATCCGGGACGCGGAACAATGAGCAGTTCTTC. Amino acid sequence: CASLSGTRNNEQFF.

The chain joins TRBV28 to TRBJ2-2; 8 positions agree with TRBD2. The CDR3 runs 15 residues. Unmatched junction bases numbered 6, after V lost 5 bases and J lost 4 bases. Germline V CDR1 and CDR2: MDHEN, SYDVKM. The CDR3 nucleotides are TGTGCCAGCAGTAGAGCGGGAGATCGCACCGGGGAGCTGTTTTTT. Encoded protein: CASSRAGDRTGELFF.

The chain uses TRBV7-6 and TRBJ1-5; D is possibly TRBD1 (5 bases). V dropped 2 bases and J dropped 3 bases, with 11 bases sitting between them. The CDR3 length is 15 residues. CDR1 is SGHVS, CDR2 FNYEAQ, per germline. The CDR3 DNA is TGTGCCAGCAGCTTATCCGGGGGGTACAATCAGCCCCAGCATTTT. Translating gives CASSLSGGYNQPQHF.

The rearrangement links TRBV19 to TRBJ1-2; D is unresolved. V was pared by 3 bases and J by 0 bases, with 11 bases between. The germline gives CDR1 LNHDA, CDR2 SQIVND (reference sequence). The CDR3 runs 15 residues. CDR3 loop: CASSIPIRPNYGYTF. CDR3 sequence (DNA): TGTGCCAGTAGTATCCCTATTCGTCCTAACTATGGCTACACCTTC.

The chain couples TRBV15 to TRBJ2-1, with D perhaps matching TRBD1 (7 bases). Germline CDR1 and CDR2: LNHNV and YYDKDF (reference sequence). V was cut by 1 base and J by 7 bases, with 23 bases left in between. The CDR3 is 18 residues long. For the CDR3, the DNA is TGTGCCACCAGCAGAGTACGAGGCGGGAAAGGGGGCTTGAATGAGCAGTTCTTC. The encoded protein is CATSRVRGGKGGLNEQFF.

The chain recombines TRBV5-4 with TRBJ2-4; 10 positions match TRBD2. The CDR3 is 20 amino acids. Losses at the gene ends were 4 bases for V and 0 bases for J; bases not matched to a gene: 16. In germline, CDR1 is SGHNT, CDR2 YYREEE (reference sequence). CDR3 region: CASSPPTRTSGGLAKNIQYF. CDR3 nucleotide sequence: TGTGCCAGCAGCCCACCCACCCGGACTAGCGGAGGGTTAGCCAAAAACATTCAGTACTTC.

The V and J genes are TRBV10-3 and TRBJ2-2, with D possibly being TRBD1 (5 bases). The CDR3 is made up of 14 amino acids. Germline lookup yields CDR1 ENHRY and CDR2 SYGVKD. Trimming stripped 7 bases from V and 2 bases from J, with 11 bases between. CDR3 sequence reads: CAINQGANTGELFF. CDR3 DNA sequence: TGTGCCATCAACCAAGGGGCTAACACCGGGGAGCTGTTTTTT.

The CDR3 region has the DNA TGTGCCAGCAGTAATCCCTCGGGACAGTTGTTCCACGAGCAGTACTTC. Its protein product is CASSNPSGQLFHEQYF. The V call is TRBV5-6, the J call TRBJ2-7; 7 bases fit TRBD1. The germline V gene encodes CDR1 SGHDT and CDR2 YYEEEE. The CDR3 contains 16 residues. Trimming at V came to 5 bases and at J to 5 bases, leaving 16 bases not matched to a gene.

The gene calls are TRBV10-3 and TRBJ2-1, with D maybe TRBD2 (6 bases). V was pared by 3 bases and J by 0 bases, with 15 bases between. The CDR3 is 17 amino acids. From germline, CDR1 is ENHRY and CDR2 SYGVKD. CDR3 sequence (DNA): TGTGCCATCAGTGAATTGGAGAGCGGGTACTCCTACAATGAGCAGTTCTTC. Protein sequence: CAISELESGYSYNEQFF.

The rearrangement uses TRBV2 and TRBJ1-2; tentatively, D is TRBD1 (5 bases). CDR1 is SNHLY, CDR2 FYNNEI, per germline. Trimming pared 5 bases from V and 0 bases from J, leaving 16 bases between. The CDR3 runs to 16 residues. This CDR3 reads CASSSRDGRPNYGYTF. CDR3 DNA: TGTGCCAGCAGTTCCCGGGACGGCCGACCTAACTATGGCTACACCTTC.

The chain uses TRBV7-9 and TRBJ1-1; D remains ambiguous. Germline CDR1 SEHNR, CDR2 FQNEAQ (reference sequence). With 4 bases removed from V and 1 base from J, the gap between germline ends came to 22 bases. The CDR3 has 18 amino acids. The CDR3: CASSCTPNNGQRNTEAFF. CDR3 sequence (DNA): TGTGCCAGCAGCTGTACCCCAAATAACGGCCAGAGGAACACTGAAGCTTTCTTT.

The chain couples TRBV27 to TRBJ1-2; TRBD1 is a possible D gene (6 bases). Germline V lookup: CDR1 MNHEY, CDR2 SMNVEV (reference sequence). This CDR3 contains 14 residues. Trimming stripped 6 bases from V and 5 bases from J, with 16 bases between. The CDR3 here is CASSKEEGGYGYTF. DNA for the CDR3: TGTGCCAGCAGCAAGGAGGAAGGGGGTTATGGCTACACCTTC.

The genes are TRBV7-6 and TRBJ2-1; 10 bases fit TRBD1. The junction had 6 bases not matched to a gene; V was cut back by 5 bases and J by 8 bases. Germline V gives CDR1 SGHVS, CDR2 FNYEAQ. This CDR3 contains 14 residues. CDR3 region: CASSHQDRGYEQFF. The CDR3 nucleotides are TGTGCCAGCAGCCATCAGGACAGGGGGTATGAGCAGTTCTTC.

The V call is TRBV28, the J call TRBJ1-1, with no clear D. Trimming removed 4 bases from V and 1 base from J, with 10 bases in between. Germline-derived CDR1 and CDR2 are MDHEN and SYDVKM. This CDR3 contains 14 residues. CDR3 sequence: CASSSGRGNTEAFF. CDR3 nucleotide sequence: TGTGCCAGCAGTTCTGGACGGGGGAACACTGAAGCTTTCTTT. The complete variable domain, with remaining parts taken from reference TRBV28 and TRBJ1-1, reads DVKVTQSSRYLVKRTGEKVFLECVQDMDHENMFWYRQDPGLGLRLIYFSYDVKMKEKGDIPEGYSVSREKKERFSLILESASTNQTSMYLCASSSGRGNTEAFFGQGTRLTVV.

J is TRBJ2-1 and V is TRBV7-6, with 7 bases aligning to TRBD2. Trimming at V came to 1 base and at J to 8 bases, leaving 14 bases not matched to a gene. Germline CDR1 and CDR2: SGHVS and FNYEAQ. The CDR3 consists of 17 residues. The CDR3 DNA reads TGTGCCAGCAGCTTAGGCCGCTCGGCGGGAGTAAGGGATGAGCAGTTCTTC. Its protein product is CASSLGRSAGVRDEQFF.